The clone carrying this T cell receptor (beta chain) was picked up a small number of times. The antigen remains unidentified. Germline V gene lookup returns CDR1 MDHEN and CDR2 SYDVKM. This CDR3 spans 15 amino acids. With 6 bases removed from V and 0 bases from J, the gap between germline ends came to 14 bases. This record comes from a study of cytotoxic CD8 clonotypes in ibrutinib-treated CLL. Study context: On average, 94,082 productive rearrangements and around 250,000 productive templates per sample.

Library input was 1.5 to 2 micrograms of DNA from cryopreserved PBMCs. Generated by immunoSEQ multiplex PCR, the TCRdb table keeps only in-frame clones and is missing some. The sample shows around 42,000 clones, approximately 65% of them seen only once. Study-level findings and limits: Increased clonality at ibrutinib response gave way to a return toward baseline at progression. Few clonotypes were public, and these shrank or held steady under treatment.

This chain connects TRBV28 to TRBJ1-1; D unresolved. This receptor was identified in a human donor with chronic lymphocytic leukemia. The sequencing here drew on PBMCs, taken after 24 months of ibrutinib treatment. CDR3 in amino acids: CASSINTGVNTEAFF. CDR3 nucleotide sequence: TGTGCCAGCAGCATTAATACCGGGGTGAACACTGAAGCTTTCTTT.